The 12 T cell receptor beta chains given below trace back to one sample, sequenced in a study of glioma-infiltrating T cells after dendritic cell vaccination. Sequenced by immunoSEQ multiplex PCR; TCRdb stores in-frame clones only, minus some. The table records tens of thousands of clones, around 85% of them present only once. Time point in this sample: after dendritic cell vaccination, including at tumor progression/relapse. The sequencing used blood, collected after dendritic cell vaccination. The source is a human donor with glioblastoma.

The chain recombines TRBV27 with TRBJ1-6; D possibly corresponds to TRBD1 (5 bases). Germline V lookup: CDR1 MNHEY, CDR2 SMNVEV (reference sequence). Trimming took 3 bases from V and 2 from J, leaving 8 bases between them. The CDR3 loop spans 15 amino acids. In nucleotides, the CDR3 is TGTGCCAGCAGTTTGGGGCAGACCTATAATTCACCCCTCCACTTT. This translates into CASSLGQTYNSPLHF.

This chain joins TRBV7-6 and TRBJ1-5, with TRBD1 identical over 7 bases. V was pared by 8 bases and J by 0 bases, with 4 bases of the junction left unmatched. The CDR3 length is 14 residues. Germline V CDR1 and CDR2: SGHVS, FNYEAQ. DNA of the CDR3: TGTGCCAGCTCCCAGGGGGATAGCAATCAGCCCCAGCATTTT. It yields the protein CASSQGDSNQPQHF.

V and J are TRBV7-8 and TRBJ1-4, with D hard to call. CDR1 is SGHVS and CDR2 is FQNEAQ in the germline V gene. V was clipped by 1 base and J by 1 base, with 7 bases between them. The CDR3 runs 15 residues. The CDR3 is CASSLGRQTNEKLFF. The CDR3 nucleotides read TGTGCCAGCAGCTTAGGGCGGCAAACTAATGAAAAACTGTTTTTT.

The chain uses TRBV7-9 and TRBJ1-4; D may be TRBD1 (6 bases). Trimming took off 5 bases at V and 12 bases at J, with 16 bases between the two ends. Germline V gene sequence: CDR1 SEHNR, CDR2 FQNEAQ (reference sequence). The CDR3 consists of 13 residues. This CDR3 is CASSEGHPLELFF. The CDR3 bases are TGTGCCAGCAGCGAGGGACACCCTTTGGAACTGTTTTTT.

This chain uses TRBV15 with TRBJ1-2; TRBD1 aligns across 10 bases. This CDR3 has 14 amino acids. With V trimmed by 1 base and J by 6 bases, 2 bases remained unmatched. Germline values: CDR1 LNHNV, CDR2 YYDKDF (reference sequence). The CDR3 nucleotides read TGTGCCACCAGCAGAGGTGGGACAGGGGATGGCTACACCTTC. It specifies CATSRGGTGDGYTF.

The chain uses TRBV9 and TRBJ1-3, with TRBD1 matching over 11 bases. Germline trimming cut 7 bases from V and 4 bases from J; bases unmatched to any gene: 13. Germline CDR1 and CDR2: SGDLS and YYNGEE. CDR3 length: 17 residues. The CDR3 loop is CASGRGDRGFHGNTIYF. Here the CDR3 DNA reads TGTGCCAGCGGGAGGGGGGACAGGGGGTTCCACGGAAACACCATATATTTT.

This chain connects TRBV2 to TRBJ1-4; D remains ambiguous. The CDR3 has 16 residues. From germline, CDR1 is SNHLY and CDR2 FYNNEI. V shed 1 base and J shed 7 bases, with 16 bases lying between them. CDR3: CASSEGQTAWAEKLFF. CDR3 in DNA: TGTGCCAGCAGTGAAGGCCAAACAGCCTGGGCTGAAAAACTGTTTTTT. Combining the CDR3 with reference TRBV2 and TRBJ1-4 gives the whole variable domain EPEVTQTPSHQVTQMGQEVILRCVPISNHLYFYWYRQILGQKVEFLVSFYNNEISEKSEIFDDQFSVERPDGSNFTLKIRSTKLEDSAMYFCASSEGQTAWAEKLFFGSGTQLSVL.

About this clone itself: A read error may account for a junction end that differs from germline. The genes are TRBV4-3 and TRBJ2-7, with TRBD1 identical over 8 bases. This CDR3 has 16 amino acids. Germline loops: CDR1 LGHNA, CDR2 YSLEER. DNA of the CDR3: TGCGCCAGCAGCCAAAACACAGGGGGACTCTCCCACGAGCAGTACTTC. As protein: CASSQNTGGLSHEQYF.

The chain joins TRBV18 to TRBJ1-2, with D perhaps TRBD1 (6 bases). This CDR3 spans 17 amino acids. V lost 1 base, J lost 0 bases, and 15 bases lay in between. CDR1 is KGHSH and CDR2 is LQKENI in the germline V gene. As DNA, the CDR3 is TGTGCCAGCTCACCACGACAACAGGGTTGGCCTAACTATGGCTACACCTTC. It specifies CASSPRQQGWPNYGYTF.

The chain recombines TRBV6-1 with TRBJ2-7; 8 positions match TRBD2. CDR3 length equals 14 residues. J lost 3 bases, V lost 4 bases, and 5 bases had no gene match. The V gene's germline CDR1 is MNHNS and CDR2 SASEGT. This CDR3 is CASSGAGVLYEQYF. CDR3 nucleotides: TGTGCCAGCAGTGGAGCGGGAGTGCTCTACGAGCAGTACTTC.

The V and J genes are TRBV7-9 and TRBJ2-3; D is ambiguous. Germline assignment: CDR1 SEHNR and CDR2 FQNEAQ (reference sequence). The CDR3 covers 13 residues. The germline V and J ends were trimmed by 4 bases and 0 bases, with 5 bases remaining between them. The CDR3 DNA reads TGTGCCAGCAGCTCCCCAAGCACAGATACGCAGTATTTT. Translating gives CASSSPSTDTQYF.

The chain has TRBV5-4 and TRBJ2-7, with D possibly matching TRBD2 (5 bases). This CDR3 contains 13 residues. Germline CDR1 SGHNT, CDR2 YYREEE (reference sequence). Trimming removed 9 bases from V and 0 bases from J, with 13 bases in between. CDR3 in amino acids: CATGPDSSYEQYF. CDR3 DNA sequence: TGTGCCACCGGCCCGGACTCCTCCTACGAGCAGTACTTC.